The sequence of this TCR beta chain was determined in a study of shared clonotypes between healthy human individuals (dated by TCRdb to the early 2020s). A note on the overall study: The cohort included a few men and a couple of women between 18 and 49 years of age. For each donor, three plates each were used for CD4 naive and CD4 memory, two plates were used for CD8 naive, and one plate was used for CD8 memory. The study deeply sequenced blood TCR repertoires of about 5 healthy adults to estimate repertoire size and the extent of clonotype sharing between individuals. Libraries were prepared and TCR repertoires were sequenced by different laboratories using diverse techniques, in order to increase sequencing depth and limit assay-specific biases. Between about 0.94 and 8.9 billion PBMCs per donor were obtained by leukapheresis. The paper's findings and limits, for the study overall: Even with the large sequencing depth, rarefaction of the sorted-subset datasets indicated that sequencing was incomplete. Pairwise subsampling indicated that sequencing depth was expected to affect the degree of clonotype sharing among donors. Higher generation probabilities were observed for clonotypes shared by all four sorted-subset donors than for non-shared clonotypes. Because the study included only a small number of donors, the genetic and exposure-history diversity represented was limited. Estimated clonotype richness was generally larger for naive than for memory subsets. Only blood was sampled, and tissue TCR repertoires likely differ from those in blood. Sharing across several donors was observed for about 5% of naive CD4, over 3% of naive CD8, 2.3% of memory CD4, and about 0.4% of memory CD8 clonotypes.

As to this clone: Its recognized antigen is unknown. Per-base quality was not reported, and no clone a single base away is much larger than it.

CDR1 GTSNPN and CDR2 SVGIG are derived from the germline V gene (reference sequence). V is pared back by 0 bases and J by 4 bases, with 12 bases lying between the germline termini. Its CDR3 holds 14 amino acids, cysteine through phenylalanine. The only DNA kept is the CDR3, 42 bases in frame from the first base. Using the deep immunoSEQ assay, TCR CDR3 regions were amplified from genomic DNA by multiplex PCR. Extracted genomic DNA from each cell subset was spread evenly across all wells of several immunoSEQ 96-well plates, with each plate serving as a replicate. For sorted subsets, around 0.2 ug genomic DNA, equal to tens of thousands of T cell genomes, was loaded into each replicate PCR. The purified libraries were quantified using a Qubit 3.0 fluorometer, sized with a Bioanalyzer 2100, and then quantified again using the KAPA Library Quantification kit. Each immunoSEQ 96-well plate was sequenced on its own single-read 150-cycle Illumina NextSeq 550 flow cell. The original pipeline was this. Because only junctional sequences without quality scores were contained in the immunoSEQ output, filtering matching that applied to full-length reads could not be performed. To assign V/J genes and CDR3, sequences were annotated using PyIR, a Python wrapper for IgBLAST v1.9, with IMGT germline references. Reads were removed for weak V/J assignments (E-value above 1e-6), missing CDR3, stop codons, out-of-frame junctions, or ambiguous translated residues. V3J clonotypes were defined as sequences sharing an identical inferred V gene, J gene, and CDR3 amino acid sequence. The percentage overlap between two repertoires was calculated by dividing the number of shared unique clonotypes by the size of the smaller repertoire. Three approaches were used to assess repertoire richness: RTK rarefaction, the Chao1 estimator, and Recon v2.1 estimates of unobserved clonotypes. For all TCRbeta clonotypes obtained by the gDNA method from several donors, generation probabilities were computed with OLGA. The table comes from immuneACCESS by way of TCRdb, which keeps in-frame sequences with V and J called. Part of the clones is missing from these tables; in studies checked, under half for an unresolved V gene and the rest for unknown reasons. The V and J calls and the clone size are those of that table, but D and trimming were determined from the DNA. This sample is represented by about 2.4 million clones; roughly nine tenths of them were singletons. Around 0.14% of the sample rests with the top ten.

The donors were healthy, HIV-negative adults with no recently reported acute infections or vaccinations. Only Caucasian adults living in Nashville, Tennessee, USA were represented among the donors. CD4+ T cells were enriched by magnetic negative selection, after which naive cells were positively selected on CD45RA and the negative fraction was taken as the memory subset. Blood was obtained by leukapheresis, after which PBMCs were separated by Ficoll-Histopaque density gradient centrifugation and cryopreserved in liquid nitrogen vapor phase. Analytical flow cytometry was used to check the purity and quantity of every magnetically sorted T cell population. Genomic DNA was isolated from every sorted fraction and measured by UV absorbance on a Nanodrop 2000c.

The rearrangement joined TRBV30 to TRBJ1-1; too little of a D gene remains to name it. This receptor was taken from a man between 18 and 35 years old in good health. The sample comprised naive CD4+ T cells sorted from blood. The cell subset or site label for this specimen denotes: CD45RA+ positively selected. CDR3 region: CAWSVGSPGTEAFF. The nucleotide sequence reads as follows: TGTGCCTGGAGTGTAGGCAGCCCGGGCACTGAAGCTTTCTTT.